A single TCR beta chain is shown here with its context. The CDR3 is 15 residues long. J lost 7 bases, V lost 5 bases, and 10 bases had no gene match. Germline loops: CDR1 SGHAT, CDR2 FQNNGV. TCRdb's table, derived via immunoSEQ multiplex PCR, lists solely in-frame clones and lacks some. The sample holds under 75,000 clones; approximately 79% are singletons and the top ten take roughly 6.3%. The sample comes from a study of blood T cell repertoires in COVID-19. At the level of the study: Whether acute or convalescent, the COVID-19 samples came from the United States, Italy and Spain. T cells, B-cell-depleted T cells, or PBMCs provided the cDNA or gDNA that served as material.

Sequenced input: peripheral blood. The chain links TRBV11-2 to TRBJ1-1, with 10 bases that match TRBD1. This clonotype was obtained from a woman between 55 and 75 years old with acute or convalescent COVID-19. DNA of the CDR3: TGTGCCAGCAGCCAAGACCGGGACAGGGGATTTGAAGCTTTCTTT. It translates to CASSQDRDRGFEAFF.